These T cell receptor beta chains were read from a single sample in a study of blood T cell repertoires in COVID-19. Only in-frame clones appear in the TCRdb table, and some are missing; sequencing was by immunoSEQ multiplex PCR. Among about 270,000 clones listed, about 85% were seen once. Sequenced: PBMCs or T cells enriched from blood (not recorded which). The receptors were sampled from a woman aged 45 to 65 who had recovered from COVID-19. CDR3s include the opening cysteine and the closing phenylalanine or tryptophan. Each record gives: J gene, clone size, V gene, D gene, CDR3 protein, CDR3 DNA. A D gene is named only where the DNA matches it firmly. Expanded clones are given a class, and other clones once, few, many or no size at all.

TRBJ2-6,NA,TRBV2,TRBD2,CASLGLAGGGYSGANVLTF,TGTGCCAGCCTGGGGCTAGCGGGAGGGGGCTACTCTGGGGCCAACGTCCTGACTTTC
TRBJ1-4,once,TRBV7-2,TRBD1,CASSFYGTAYNEKLFF,TGTGCCAGCAGCTTTTACGGGACAGCCTATAATGAAAAACTGTTTTTT
TRBJ1-1,NA,TRBV6-5,TRBD1,CASSYWTGATEAFF,TGTGCCAGCAGTTACTGGACAGGGGCAACTGAAGCTTTCTTT
TRBJ2-2,NA,TRBV3-1/TRBV3-2,NA,CASSQDLQAPNTGELFF,TGTGCCAGCAGCCAAGATCTTCAGGCGCCGAACACCGGGGAGCTGTTTTTT
TRBJ2-5,NA,TRBV6-4,TRBD2,CASPGTSVVRPHKETQYF,TGTGCCAGCCCCGGGACTAGCGTTGTAAGGCCTCACAAAGAGACCCAGTACTTC
TRBJ2-3,NA,TRBV19,TRBD2,CASSYTRLAASTDTQYF,TGTGCCAGTAGTTACACTCGACTAGCTGCTAGCACAGATACGCAGTATTTT
TRBJ1-1,NA,TRBV19,NA,CASRFYPQTENTEAFF,TGTGCCAGTAGATTCTATCCCCAGACTGAGAACACTGAAGCTTTCTTT
TRBJ1-1,NA,TRBV5-4,TRBD1,CASSLISQGRRKAEAFF,TGTGCCAGCAGCTTGATCTCACAGGGGAGAAGGAAGGCTGAAGCTTTCTTT
TRBJ2-3,NA,TRBV7-2,TRBD2,CASSLNWGGTQYF,TGTGCCAGCAGCTTAAACTGGGGGGGTACGCAGTATTTT
TRBJ2-7,once,TRBV7-9,TRBD2,CASSSSTSGTRLTYEQYF,TGTGCCAGCAGCTCCTCAACTAGCGGGACTAGACTAACCTACGAGCAGTACTTC
TRBJ2-7,NA,TRBV3-1/TRBV3-2,NA,CASSQWAGPYEQYF,TGTGCCAGCAGCCAATGGGCAGGTCCCTACGAGCAGTACTTC
TRBJ2-2,NA,TRBV28,NA,CASSLEGSNTGELFF,TGTGCCAGCAGTTTGGAGGGCTCGAACACCGGGGAGCTGTTTTTT
TRBJ1-1,NA,TRBV24-1,NA,CATSVKRGGRTEAFF,TGTGCCACCAGTGTCAAACGGGGGGGGAGGACTGAAGCTTTCTTT
TRBJ2-5,once,TRBV7-6,NA,CASSLAGGRETQYF,TGTGCCAGCAGCTTAGCCGGGGGAAGAGAGACCCAGTACTTC
TRBJ1-1,NA,TRBV14,NA,CASSRFGQTNTEAFF,TGTGCCAGCAGCCGTTTCGGACAGACGAACACTGAAGCTTTCTTT
TRBJ1-6,few,TRBV9,NA,CASSYLLGDSPLHF,TGTGCCAGCAGCTACTTATTAGGGGATTCACCCCTCCACTTT
TRBJ1-2,NA,TRBV6-6,TRBD1,CASSFRDSFYGYTF,TGTGCCAGCAGTTTCAGGGACAGTTTTTATGGCTACACCTTC
TRBJ1-2,NA,TRBV3-1/TRBV3-2,TRBD1,CASSSGQGGYTF,TGTGCCAGCAGCTCGGGACAGGGCGGCTACACCTTC
TRBJ1-2,NA,TRBV2,NA,CASSVRQGDGYTF,TGTGCCAGCAGTGTAAGGCAGGGCGATGGCTACACCTTC
TRBJ2-1,NA,TRBV7-3,NA,CASSLTGSGLYNEQFF,TGTGCCAGCAGCTTAACGGGGAGCGGGTTGTACAATGAGCAGTTCTTC